This T cell receptor beta chain was recorded in a study of persistence of HIV-infected CD4 T cells. Overall study context: Donors had been on suppressive ART for a median of 8 years. Study outcomes and limitations: TCRbeta richness was lower in CMV- and Gag-responding cells than in anti-CD3/anti-CD28-responding cells. Antigen-responding cells were enriched for degenerate expanded CDR3beta sequences.

This clone was observed once. Its specificity is unknown. This CDR3 spans 21 amino acids. The germline gives CDR1 SGHRS, CDR2 YFSETQ. V was trimmed by 2 bases and J by 3 bases, leaving 31 bases between them. The libraries were made with immunoSEQ version 4 in survey mode. The protocol was immunoSEQ multiplex PCR, while the TCRdb copy is restricted to in-frame clones and leaves out a portion. The table has 30,000 to 45,000 clones, over 80% seen once. Stimulation used around 10 ug/mL lysate from CMV-infected fibroblasts. CD40L/CD69 double-negative CD45RO-high memory CD4+ T cells were collected. The TCR sequence derives from an adult man with HIV who was CMV-seropositive. The gene calls are TRBV5-1 and TRBJ2-3; TRBD2 is a possible D gene (6 bases). The material was CD4+ T cells sorted from PBMCs after 18-hour stimulation, obtained from a patient who received antiretroviral therapy. CDR3 sequence reads: CASSFLGKLSGWVSTTDTQYF. The CDR3 DNA sequence: TGCGCCAGCAGCTTCCTAGGTAAACTTAGCGGTTGGGTGTCGACGACAGATACGCAGTATTTT. The full variable domain, with the rest looked up from reference TRBV5-1 and TRBJ2-3, is KAGVTQTPRYLIKTRGQQVTLSCSPISGHRSVSWYQQTPGQGLQFLFEYFSETQRNKGNFPGRFSGRQFSNSRSEMNVSTLELGDSALYLCASSFLGKLSGWVSTTDTQYFGPGTRLTVL.